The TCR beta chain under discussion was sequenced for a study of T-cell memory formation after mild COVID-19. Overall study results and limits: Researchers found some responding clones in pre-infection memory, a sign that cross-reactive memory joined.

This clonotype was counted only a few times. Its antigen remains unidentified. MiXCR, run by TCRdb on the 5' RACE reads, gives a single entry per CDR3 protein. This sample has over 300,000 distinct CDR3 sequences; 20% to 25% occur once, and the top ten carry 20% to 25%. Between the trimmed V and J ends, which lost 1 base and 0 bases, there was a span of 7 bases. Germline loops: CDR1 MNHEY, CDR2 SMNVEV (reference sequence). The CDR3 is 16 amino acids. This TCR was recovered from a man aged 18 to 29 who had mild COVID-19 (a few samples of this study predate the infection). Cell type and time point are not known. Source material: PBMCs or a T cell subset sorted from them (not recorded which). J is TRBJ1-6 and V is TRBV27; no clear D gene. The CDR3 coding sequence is TGTGCCAGCAGTTTATTGGGGAGCTCCTATAATTCACCCCTCCACTTT. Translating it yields CASSLLGSSYNSPLHF.